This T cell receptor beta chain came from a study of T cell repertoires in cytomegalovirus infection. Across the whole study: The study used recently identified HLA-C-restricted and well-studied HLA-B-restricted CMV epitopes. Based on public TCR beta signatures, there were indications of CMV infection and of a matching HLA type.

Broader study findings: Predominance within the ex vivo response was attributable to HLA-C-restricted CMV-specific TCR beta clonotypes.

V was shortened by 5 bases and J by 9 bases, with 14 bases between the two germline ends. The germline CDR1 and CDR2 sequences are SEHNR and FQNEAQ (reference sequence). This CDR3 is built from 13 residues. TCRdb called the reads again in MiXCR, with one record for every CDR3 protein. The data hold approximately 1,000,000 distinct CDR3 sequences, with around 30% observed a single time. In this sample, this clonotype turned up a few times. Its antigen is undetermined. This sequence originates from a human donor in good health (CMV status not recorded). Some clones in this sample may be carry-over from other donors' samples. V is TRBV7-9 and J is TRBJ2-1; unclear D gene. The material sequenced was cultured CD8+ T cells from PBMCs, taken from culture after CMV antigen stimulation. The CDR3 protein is CASSPLGRSEQFF. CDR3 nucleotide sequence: TGTGCCAGCAGCCCGCTCGGGCGAAGTGAGCAGTTCTTC.